What follows are 32 T cell receptor beta chains derived from one specimen sequenced in a study of T cells in Graves' hyperthyroidism and ophthalmopathy. Template material for amplifying TCR beta CDR3 regions consisted of RNA transcripts. The HTBI primer set drove a first-round RT-PCR of the TCR CDR3. TCRdb processed the multiplex PCR reads anew with MiXCR; each CDR3 protein has one entry. The sample holds over 150,000 distinct CDR3 sequences, about 17% seen once. Specimen: blood. The receptors shown here come from a woman between 45 and 65 years old with Graves' hyperthyroidism.

In its sample, this clonotype was seen many times. The chain carries TRBV11-2 and TRBJ1-1; D might be TRBD1 (5 bases). CDR1 is SGHAT, CDR2 FQNNGV, per germline. The V end lost 5 bases, the J end lost 2 bases, and 15 bases lay between the germline ends. This CDR3 comprises 15 residues. DNA for the CDR3: TGTGCCAGCAGCAAGCGCCCCGGGACCAACACTGAAGCTTTCTTT. It codes for CASSKRPGTNTEAFF.

This clonotype was counted at least ten times. V gene TRBV5-6 combines with J gene TRBJ2-1, with 7 bases matching TRBD2. The J segment lost 5 bases and the V segment lost 4 bases, leaving 6 bases of the junction unmatched. This CDR3 region has 14 residues. Germline-derived CDR1 and CDR2 are SGHDT and YYEEEE. The CDR3 sequence is CASSAPSGDNEQFF. The CDR3 nucleotides read TGTGCCAGCAGCGCTCCTAGCGGAGACAATGAGCAGTTCTTC.

There are many counts of this clonotype. The J gene is TRBJ1-5, the V gene TRBV12-5, with 10 bases identical to TRBD1. Germline CDR1 LGHNT, CDR2 FRNRAP. The CDR3 contains 12 residues. The trim removed 6 bases at V and 9 bases at J, leaving 2 bases unmatched. The CDR3: CASGTGGMPQHF. CDR3 bases: TGTGCTAGTGGGACAGGGGGCATGCCCCAGCATTTT. The variable domain in full, completed from reference TRBV12-5 and TRBJ1-5, reads DARVTQTPRHKVTEMGQEVTMRCQPILGHNTVFWYRQTMMQGLELLAYFRNRAPLDDSGMPKDRFSAEMPDATLATLKIQPSEPRDSAVYFCASGTGGMPQHFGDGTRLSIL.

V gene TRBV6-1 combines with J gene TRBJ2-5, with D possibly matching TRBD2 (6 bases). The CDR3 is made up of 16 amino acids. V was cut by 2 bases and J by 2 bases, with 15 bases left in between. The germline CDR1 and CDR2 sequences are MNHNS and SASEGT. CDR3 amino acids: CASSENGGILQETQYF. CDR3 sequence (DNA): TGTGCCAGCAGTGAAAATGGAGGGATCCTTCAAGAGACCCAGTACTTC.

The table lists this clonotype with many counts. This chain connects TRBV12-3 or TRBV12-4 to TRBJ1-6; 7 bases line up with TRBD1. CDR3 length: 14 amino acids. J lost 6 bases, V lost 5 bases, and 4 bases had no gene match. The CDR3 is CASSLGQFNSPLHF. The CDR3 bases are TGTGCCAGCAGTCTGGGACAGTTTAATTCACCCCTCCACTTT.

In this sample, this clonotype turned up many times. The rearrangement uses TRBV6-1 and TRBJ1-1; D not resolved. The CDR3 length is 14 residues. V gave up 2 bases and J gave up 4 bases, with 11 bases separating them. Germline lookup yields CDR1 MNHNS and CDR2 SASEGT. Here the CDR3 reads CASSESVSGTEAFF. In nucleotides, the CDR3 is TGTGCCAGCAGTGAATCGGTCAGTGGCACTGAAGCTTTCTTT.

This clonotype was recorded many times. CDR3 coding DNA: TGTGCCAGCATGGGCGTTCGCAATCAGCCCCAGCATTTT. Translation: CASMGVRNQPQHF. J is TRBJ1-5 and V is TRBV2; D gene ambiguous. From germline, CDR1 is SNHLY and CDR2 FYNNEI. CDR3 length equals 13 residues. V lost 7 bases and J lost 2, with 9 bases in between.

This chain uses TRBV18 with TRBJ1-5, with D unresolved. The CDR3 loop spans 13 amino acids. V lost 5 bases and J lost 1, with 6 bases in between. Germline V CDR1 and CDR2: KGHSH, LQKENI. The CDR3 DNA sequence: TGTGCCAGCTCAATGCAGAGCAATCAGCCCCAGCATTTT. Protein product: CASSMQSNQPQHF. Supplemented by reference TRBV18 and TRBJ1-5, the full variable domain reads NAGVMQNPRHLVRRRGQEARLRCSPMKGHSHVYWYRQLPEEGLKFMVYLQKENIIDESGMPKERFSAEFPKEGPSILRIQQVVRGDSAAYFCASSMQSNQPQHFGDGTRLSIL.

Many counts were recorded for this clonotype. The chain recombines TRBV7-8 with TRBJ1-5; 8 bases are a match to TRBD1. This CDR3 is built from 16 residues. V trimming: 6 bases; J trimming: 5 bases; junction bases outside the gene matches: 12. Germline V gives CDR1 SGHVS, CDR2 FQNEAQ. CDR3 coding DNA: TGTGCCAGCAGTTTCAAACCCGGACAGGGTTATCAGCCCCAGCATTTT. Amino acids: CASSFKPGQGYQPQHF.

The genes are TRBV20-1 and TRBJ1-1; D is ambiguous. Trimming removed 1 base from V and 5 bases from J, with 5 bases in between. CDR1 is DFQATT, CDR2 SNEGSKA, per germline (reference sequence). CDR3 length: 11 residues. The CDR3 spells CSARGVTEAFF. The CDR3 DNA reads TGCAGTGCTAGAGGAGTAACTGAAGCTTTCTTT.

This clonotype appeared many times. The V call is TRBV3-1, the J call TRBJ1-1; D is unresolved. With 5 bases removed from V and 5 bases from J, the gap between germline ends came to 9 bases. The germline CDR1 and CDR2 sequences are LGHDT and YNNKEL (reference sequence). The CDR3 length is 12 residues. CDR3 sequence: CASSGERTEAFF. CDR3 DNA sequence: TGTGCCAGCAGCGGGGAGAGGACTGAAGCTTTCTTT.

This clonotype was observed a few times. The chain employs TRBV12-3 or TRBV12-4 and TRBJ2-2; 10 bases map to TRBD1. V was clipped by 6 bases and J by 6 bases; unmatched bases: 4. CDR3 length equals 14 residues. The CDR3 nucleotides read TGTGCCAGCAGACGACAGGGGGCAGCCGGGGAGCTGTTTTTT. The encoded protein is CASRRQGAAGELFF.

This clonotype was counted many times. This rearrangement joins TRBV20-1 to TRBJ2-1; D is possibly TRBD2 (6 bases). Germline assignment: CDR1 DFQATT and CDR2 SNEGSKA (reference sequence). The CDR3 length is 16 residues. V was pared by 2 bases and J by 3 bases, with 17 bases between. The CDR3 spells CSARIPRTTIYNEQFF. CDR3 nucleotide sequence: TGCAGTGCTAGAATTCCCCGGACTACCATCTACAATGAGCAGTTCTTC.

This clonotype was recorded many times. The chain employs TRBV27 and TRBJ1-1; TRBD1 aligns across 8 bases. The CDR3 loop spans 15 amino acids. The germline gives CDR1 MNHEY, CDR2 SMNVEV (reference sequence). The trim removed 5 bases at V and 1 base at J, leaving 6 bases unmatched. CDR3 in DNA: TGTGCCAGCAGTGTGACAGGGGCCCCGAACACTGAAGCTTTCTTT. Translating it yields CASSVTGAPNTEAFF.

The rearrangement joins TRBV29-1 to TRBJ2-5; 14 bases fit TRBD2. CDR1 and CDR2 (germline): SQVTM, ANQGSEA. The CDR3 totals 15 residues. With 6 bases clipped from V and 5 bases from J, the junction kept 8 bases outside the gene matches. In DNA form, the CDR3 reads TGCAGCGTGCCCGGGACTAGCGGGAGTGGGGAGACCCAGTACTTC. Protein sequence: CSVPGTSGSGETQYF.

The DNA for the CDR3 is TGCAGTGCTAGAGCCAGGGGGCGTCTGGAGACCCAGTACTTC. As protein: CSARARGRLETQYF. The rearrangement joins TRBV20-1 to TRBJ2-5, with 8 bases lining up with TRBD1. Trimming took 1 base from V and 5 from J; bases not matched to a gene: 6. The CDR3 sequence is 14 residues long. The germline V gene has CDR1 DFQATT and CDR2 SNEGSKA (reference sequence).

J is TRBJ2-1 and V is TRBV11-3, with 7 bases lining up with TRBD2. CDR3 length: 14 amino acids. Germline loops: CDR1 SGHNT, CDR2 YENEEA. Trimming cost V 3 bases and J 7 bases; bases outside gene matches: 6. The DNA of the CDR3 is TGTGCCAGCAGCTTGGGCGGGAGTTGGAATGAGCAGTTCTTC. It encodes CASSLGGSWNEQFF.

V is TRBV29-1 and J is TRBJ2-1, with TRBD2 matching 15 bases. V gave up 3 bases and J gave up 0 bases; unmatched junction bases: 6. Germline V CDR1 and CDR2: SQVTM, ANQGSEA. This CDR3 has 18 residues. The CDR3 nucleotides are TGCAGCGTTGATGGGACTAGCGGGAGGCCCCGCTCCTACAATGAGCAGTTCTTC. Its translation: CSVDGTSGRPRSYNEQFF.

Many counts were recorded for this clonotype. The chain carries TRBV28 and TRBJ2-7; D is perhaps TRBD2 (7 bases). This CDR3 region has 17 residues. Per germline, CDR1 MDHEN and CDR2 SYDVKM. Between the trimmed V and J ends, which lost 5 bases and 4 bases, there was a span of 24 bases. The CDR3 region is CASSPPGRGRGQYEQYF. The CDR3 nucleotides are TGTGCCAGCAGTCCCCCGGGGAGGGGCCGGGGGCAGTACGAGCAGTACTTC. Full variable domain (missing parts from reference TRBV28 and TRBJ2-7): DVKVTQSSRYLVKRTGEKVFLECVQDMDHENMFWYRQDPGLGLRLIYFSYDVKMKEKGDIPEGYSVSREKKERFSLILESASTNQTSMYLCASSPPGRGRGQYEQYFGPGTRLTVT.

This rearrangement joins TRBV6-1 to TRBJ2-5; TRBD2 matches at 8 bases. The V and J ends lost 3 bases and 5 bases, in that order; junction bases with no gene match: 8. The germline CDR1 and CDR2 sequences are MNHNS and SASEGT. The CDR3 runs to 15 residues. CDR3 protein: CASSEGGAGVETQYF. In DNA, the CDR3 is TGTGCCAGCAGTGAGGGGGGAGCGGGAGTGGAGACCCAGTACTTC.

This clonotype has ten or more counts. This sequence joins TRBV30 and TRBJ2-7; D perhaps matches TRBD2 (5 bases). The CDR3 loop spans 14 amino acids. CDR1 is GTSNPN and CDR2 is SVGIG in the germline V gene (reference sequence). V was shortened by 5 bases and J by 3 bases, with 17 bases between the two germline ends. The CDR3 here is CAWGVGSGIYEQYF. The CDR3 DNA reads TGTGCCTGGGGGGTGGGGTCGGGGATCTACGAGCAGTACTTC.

This clonotype came up a few times. The chain uses TRBV6-1 and TRBJ2-1, with 12 bases lining up with TRBD2. Germline CDR1 and CDR2: MNHNS and SASEGT. Trimming took 6 bases from V and 1 from J; bases not matched to a gene: 4. The length of the CDR3 is 16 residues. CDR3 sequence reads: CASRTSGRGSYNEQFF. The CDR3 DNA follows: TGTGCCAGCAGGACTAGCGGGAGAGGGTCCTACAATGAGCAGTTCTTC.

This clonotype was seen at least ten times. The rearrangement links TRBV20-1 to TRBJ1-1; D not certain. The germline V gene has CDR1 DFQATT and CDR2 SNEGSKA (reference sequence). The CDR3 covers 13 residues. The V and J ends lost 0 bases and 4 bases respectively, with 9 bases between them. CDR3 in amino acids: CSARERVGTEAFF. The CDR3 DNA is TGCAGTGCTAGAGAAAGAGTGGGCACTGAAGCTTTCTTT.

In this sample, this clonotype turned up a few times. V is TRBV19 and J is TRBJ2-1, with 16 bases aligning to TRBD2. Germline values: CDR1 LNHDA, CDR2 SQIVND (reference sequence). V was clipped by 1 base and J by 10 bases; unmatched bases: 4. This CDR3 comprises 16 residues. The CDR3 region is CASSIGPGLAGGEQFF. The CDR3 bases are TGTGCCAGTAGTATAGGCCCGGGACTAGCGGGGGGGGAGCAGTTCTTC.

At least ten counts were recorded for this clonotype. Here the CDR3 reads CASSWGQGEGETQYF. In DNA form, the CDR3 reads TGTGCCAGCAGCTGGGGACAGGGGGAGGGAGAGACCCAGTACTTC. The V and J genes are TRBV9 and TRBJ2-5; 11 bases are a match to TRBD1. Germline assignment: CDR1 SGDLS and CDR2 YYNGEE. The length of the CDR3 is 15 residues. Trimming at V came to 4 bases and at J to 4 bases, leaving 6 bases not matched to a gene. Variable domain in full (rest from reference TRBV9 and TRBJ2-5): DSGVTQTPKHLITATGQRVTLRCSPRSGDLSVYWYQQSLDQGLQFLIQYYNGEERAKGNILERFSAQQFPDLHSELNLSSLELGDSALYFCASSWGQGEGETQYFGPGTRLLVL.

The chain links TRBV6-5 to TRBJ1-2; D might be TRBD1 (5 bases). The CDR3 is 15 residues long. Trimming stripped 3 bases from V and 0 bases from J, with 11 bases between. Germline-derived CDR1 and CDR2 are MNHEY and SVGAGI. CDR3 in DNA: TGTGCCAGCAGTTATTTTCAGGGAGCTAACTATGGCTACACCTTC. Amino acids: CASSYFQGANYGYTF.

This clonotype has ten or more counts. The chain has TRBV12-3 or TRBV12-4 and TRBJ2-1; 13 bases align to TRBD2. The CDR3 is 15 residues long. V dropped 6 bases and J dropped 8; count of bases not matched to a gene: 7. The CDR3 spells CASRRTSGSGDEQFF. CDR3 nucleotide sequence: TGTGCCAGCAGGCGGACTAGCGGGAGTGGGGATGAGCAGTTCTTC.

This clonotype was picked up many times. The V and J genes are TRBV5-1 and TRBJ1-5, with D uncertain. The CDR3 is made up of 15 amino acids. Germline loops: CDR1 SGHRS, CDR2 YFSETQ. With 4 bases removed from V and 11 bases from J, the gap between germline ends came to 22 bases. The CDR3 bases are TGCGCCAGCAGCCCGGACGGTATGCGCGAAAAAGCCCAGCATTTT. It codes for CASSPDGMREKAQHF.

This clonotype has just one count. Being one base from a much bigger clone, this may be a read error. V and J are TRBV20-1 and TRBJ1-3, with D perhaps TRBD1 (5 bases). V lost 5 bases and J lost 0, with 23 bases in between. The CDR3 is 18 amino acids. Germline V CDR1 and CDR2: DFQATT, SNEGSKA (reference sequence). CDR3 nucleotides: TGCAGTGCTCTAAAGCAGGGTAGAGATGTCCCCTCTGGAAACACCATATATTTT. Its protein is CSALKQGRDVPSGNTIYF.

The chain has TRBV9 and TRBJ1-2, with 11 nucleotides matching TRBD1. The CDR3 loop spans 14 amino acids. The junction had 7 bases not matched to a gene; V was cut back by 4 bases and J by 8 bases. Germline V CDR1 and CDR2: SGDLS, YYNGEE. This CDR3 is CASSSDRGPQGYTF. DNA of the CDR3: TGTGCCAGCAGCTCGGACAGGGGGCCACAGGGCTACACCTTC.

This chain joins TRBV27 and TRBJ2-3; D not resolved. CDR3 length equals 13 residues. The V gene's germline CDR1 is MNHEY and CDR2 SMNVEV (reference sequence). The V end lost 2 bases, the J end lost 3 bases, and 6 bases lay between the germline ends. Here the CDR3 DNA reads TGTGCCAGCAGTTTACAGGCTACAGATACGCAGTATTTT. Translation gives CASSLQATDTQYF.

This clonotype was counted only a few times. A read error may explain this, as a much larger clone is one base away. Because it lacks the conserved phenylalanine or tryptophan at the end, this CDR3 is likely a read error. The V call is TRBV30, the J call TRBJ1-1; the match to TRBD1 covers 7 bases. CDR1 is GTSNPN, CDR2 SVGIG, per germline (reference sequence). The V and J ends lost 7 bases and 6 bases, in that order; junction bases with no gene match: 11. The CDR3 spans 13 residues. This CDR3 reads CASDLAGTAEAFL. The CDR3 nucleotides read TGTGCCTCAGACTTAGCCGGGACAGCTGAAGCTTTCCTT.